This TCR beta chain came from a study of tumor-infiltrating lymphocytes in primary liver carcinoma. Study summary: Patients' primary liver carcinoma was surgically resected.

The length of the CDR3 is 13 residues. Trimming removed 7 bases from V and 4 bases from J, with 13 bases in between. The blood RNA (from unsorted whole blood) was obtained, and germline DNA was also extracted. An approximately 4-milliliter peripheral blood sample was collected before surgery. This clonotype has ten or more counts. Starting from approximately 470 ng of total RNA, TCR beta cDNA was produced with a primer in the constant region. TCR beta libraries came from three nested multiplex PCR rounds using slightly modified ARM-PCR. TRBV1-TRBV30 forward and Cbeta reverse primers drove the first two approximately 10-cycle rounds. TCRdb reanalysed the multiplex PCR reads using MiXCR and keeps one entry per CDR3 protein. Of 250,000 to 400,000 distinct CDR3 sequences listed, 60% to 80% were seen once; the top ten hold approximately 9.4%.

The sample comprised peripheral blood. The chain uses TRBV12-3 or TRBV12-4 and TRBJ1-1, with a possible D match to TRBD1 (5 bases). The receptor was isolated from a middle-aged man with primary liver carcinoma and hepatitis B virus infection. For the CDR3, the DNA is TGTGCCAGCACCGGGCCGGGGGGCACTGAAGCTTTCTTT. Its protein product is CASTGPGGTEAFF.